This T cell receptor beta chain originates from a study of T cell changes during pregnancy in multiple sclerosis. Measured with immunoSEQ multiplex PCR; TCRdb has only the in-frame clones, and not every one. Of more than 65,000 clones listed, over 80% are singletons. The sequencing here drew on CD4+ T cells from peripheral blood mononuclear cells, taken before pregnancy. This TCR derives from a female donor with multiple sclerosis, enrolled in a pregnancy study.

CDR3 DNA sequence: TGTGCCAGCAGCTTAGTAGGGACAGGGGGCTGGGATGAGCAGTTCTTC. It specifies CASSLVGTGGWDEQFF. V usage is TRBV7-2 and J usage is TRBJ2-1; the match to TRBD1 covers 12 bases. The V gene end was trimmed by 1 base and the J gene end by 8 bases; junction bases not matched to a gene: 6. CDR1 is SGHTA, CDR2 FQGNSA, per germline. This CDR3 has 16 residues. Full variable domain (missing parts from reference TRBV7-2 and TRBJ2-1): GAGVSQSPSNKVTEKGKDVELRCDPISGHTALYWYRQSLGQGLEFLIYFQGNSAPDKSGLPSDRFSAERTGGSVSTLTIQRTQQEDSAVYLCASSLVGTGGWDEQFFGPGTRLTVL.